These 11 T cell receptor beta chains were all obtained from the same sample, sequenced in a study of PD-L1 blockade in urothelial cancer. TCRdb's table, derived via immunoSEQ multiplex PCR, lists solely in-frame clones and lacks some. The sample has around 50,000 clones; approximately 85% are singletons. Time point reported: pretreatment peripheral blood. The sequencing here drew on PBMCs, taken around atezolizumab (anti-PD-L1) treatment. Every receptor here comes from a man over 45 with urothelial cancer.

The rearrangement uses TRBV9 and TRBJ2-5; 8 nucleotides agree with TRBD1. The CDR3 has 13 residues. Trimming took 3 bases from V and 5 from J; bases not matched to a gene: 3. Germline CDR1 is SGDLS and CDR2 is YYNGEE. This CDR3 reads CASSAGGRETQYF. CDR3 coding DNA: TGTGCCAGCAGCGCAGGGGGCCGGGAGACCCAGTACTTC.

The chain joins TRBV6-1 to TRBJ2-1; maybe TRBD1 (8 bases). The CDR3 extends over 15 amino acids. The V gene lost 2 bases and the J gene lost 7 bases, with 15 bases spanning the gap. Germline CDR1 MNHNS, CDR2 SASEGT. The CDR3 nucleotides are TGTGCCAGCAGTGAAAAGGACAGGGACTATAATGAGCAGTTCTTC. Its translation: CASSEKDRDYNEQFF.

This clone was seen just once. The chain recombines TRBV11-3 with TRBJ1-1; D perhaps matches TRBD1 (5 bases). Germline V CDR1 and CDR2: SGHNT, YENEEA. The CDR3 covers 13 residues. Trimming took 3 bases from V and 1 from J, leaving 6 bases between them. The CDR3, as DNA: TGTGCCAGCAGCTTGACAGAGAACACTGAAGCTTTCTTT. This codes for CASSLTENTEAFF. Full variable domain (outside the CDR3, taken from reference TRBV11-3 and TRBJ1-1): EAGVVQSPRYKIIEKKQPVAFWCNPISGHNTLYWYLQNLGQGPELLIRYENEEAVDDSQLPKDRFSAERLKGVDSTLKIQPAELGDSAVYLCASSLTENTEAFFGQGTRLTVV.

The chain recombines TRBV7-9 with TRBJ1-1; 8 bases match TRBD1. The CDR3 covers 14 residues. Losses at the gene ends were 1 base for V and 5 bases for J; bases not matched to a gene: 3. Germline V gives CDR1 SEHNR, CDR2 FQNEAQ (reference sequence). This chain's CDR3 is CASSLETGVTEAFF. The CDR3 coding sequence is TGTGCCAGCAGCTTAGAGACAGGGGTGACTGAAGCTTTCTTT.

V gene TRBV5-1 combines with J gene TRBJ2-2; D gene unclear. This CDR3 comprises 15 residues. Trimming took 1 base from V and 0 from J, leaving 7 bases between them. Germline assignment: CDR1 SGHRS and CDR2 YFSETQ. CDR3 protein: CASSLSNSNTGELFF. The CDR3 DNA is TGCGCCAGCAGCTTGTCAAACTCGAACACCGGGGAGCTGTTTTTT.

The CDR3 nucleotides are TGTGCCAGCTCACCACCTAGGAGTGGTAATGAAAAACTGTTTTTT. Translated: CASSPPRSGNEKLFF. J is TRBJ1-4 and V is TRBV18; D is undetermined. CDR1 KGHSH and CDR2 LQKENI come from the germline V gene. This CDR3 is built from 15 residues. V shed 0 bases and J shed 4 bases, with 9 bases lying between them. Using reference TRBV18 and TRBJ1-4 for the parts outside the CDR3, the full variable domain is NAGVMQNPRHLVRRRGQEARLRCSPMKGHSHVYWYRQLPEEGLKFMVYLQKENIIDESGMPKERFSAEFPKEGPSILRIQQVVRGDSAAYFCASSPPRSGNEKLFFGSGTQLSVL.

The genes are TRBV11-2 and TRBJ2-5; D might be TRBD2 (6 bases). The CDR3 has 15 amino acids. Germline CDR1 and CDR2: SGHAT and FQNNGV. The V end was cut by 5 bases, the J end by 10 bases, with 23 bases between. The CDR3 sequence: CASSPIRGAGHGQYF. The DNA for the CDR3 is TGTGCCAGCAGCCCAATTCGCGGGGCCGGGCATGGCCAGTACTTC.

This rearrangement joins TRBV6-5 to TRBJ1-1, with a possible D match to TRBD1 (6 bases). This CDR3 has 14 amino acids. V lost 7 bases and J 1 base, leaving 13 bases between the germline ends. Germline V gives CDR1 MNHEY, CDR2 SVGAGI. In DNA, the CDR3 is TGTGCCAGCACCCGAACAGGGCCGAACACTGAAGCTTTCTTT. Its protein product is CASTRTGPNTEAFF.

The V and J genes are TRBV5-1 and TRBJ2-1; tentatively, D is TRBD2 (5 bases). The CDR3 sequence is 15 residues long. CDR1 and CDR2 from the germline V gene are SGHRS and YFSETQ. The V gene lost 4 bases and the J gene lost 4 bases, with 15 bases spanning the gap. Here the CDR3 DNA reads TGCGCCAGCAGCAATGGGCCCGGGGTTTACAATGAGCAGTTCTTC. Protein product: CASSNGPGVYNEQFF.

This clone was picked up a small number of times. This sequence joins TRBV5-1 and TRBJ1-1, with TRBD1 identical over 10 bases. With V trimmed by 3 bases and J by 4 bases, 9 bases remained unmatched. The CDR3 contains 16 residues. Germline loops: CDR1 SGHRS, CDR2 YFSETQ. The CDR3 sequence is CASSSDRGPISTEAFF. The DNA for the CDR3 is TGCGCCAGCAGCTCTGACAGGGGGCCTATAAGCACTGAAGCTTTCTTT.

In this sample, this clone turned up once. V and J are TRBV10-1 and TRBJ1-1; weak D call: TRBD1 (5 bases). There are 13 residues in the CDR3. Germline lookup yields CDR1 WNHNN and CDR2 SYGVQD (reference sequence). V gave up 7 bases and J gave up 4 bases, with 13 bases separating them. This CDR3 is CASKETDRTEAFF. CDR3 coding DNA: TGCGCCAGCAAAGAGACAGATCGCACTGAAGCTTTCTTT.